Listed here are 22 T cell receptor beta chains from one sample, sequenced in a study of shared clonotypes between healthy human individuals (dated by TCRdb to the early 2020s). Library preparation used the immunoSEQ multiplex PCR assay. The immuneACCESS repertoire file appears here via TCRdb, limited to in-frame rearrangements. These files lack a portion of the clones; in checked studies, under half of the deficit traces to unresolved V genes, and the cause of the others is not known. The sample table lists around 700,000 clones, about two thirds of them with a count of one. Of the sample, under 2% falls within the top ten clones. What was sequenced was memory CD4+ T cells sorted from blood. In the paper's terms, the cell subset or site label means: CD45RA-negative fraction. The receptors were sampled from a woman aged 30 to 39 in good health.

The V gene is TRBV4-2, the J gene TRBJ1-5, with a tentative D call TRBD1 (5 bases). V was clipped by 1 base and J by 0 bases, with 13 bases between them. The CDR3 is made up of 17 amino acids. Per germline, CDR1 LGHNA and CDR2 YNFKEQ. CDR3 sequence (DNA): TGTGCCAGCAGCCAAGGTGGGGCCGCCTATAGCAATCAGCCCCAGCATTTT. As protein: CASSQGGAAYSNQPQHF.

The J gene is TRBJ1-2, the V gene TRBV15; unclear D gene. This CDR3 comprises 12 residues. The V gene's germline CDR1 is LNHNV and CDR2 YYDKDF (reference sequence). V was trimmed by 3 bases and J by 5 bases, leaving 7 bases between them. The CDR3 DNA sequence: TGTGCCACCAGCAGTGACGTTTATGGCTACACCTTC. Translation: CATSSDVYGYTF.

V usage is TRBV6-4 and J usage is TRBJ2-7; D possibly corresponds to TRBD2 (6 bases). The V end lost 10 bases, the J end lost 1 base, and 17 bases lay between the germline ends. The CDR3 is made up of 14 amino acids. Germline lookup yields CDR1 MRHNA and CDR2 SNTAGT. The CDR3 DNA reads TGTGCCAACAACCCCGGGAGCGAGTCCTACGAGCAGTACTTC. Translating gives CANNPGSESYEQYF.

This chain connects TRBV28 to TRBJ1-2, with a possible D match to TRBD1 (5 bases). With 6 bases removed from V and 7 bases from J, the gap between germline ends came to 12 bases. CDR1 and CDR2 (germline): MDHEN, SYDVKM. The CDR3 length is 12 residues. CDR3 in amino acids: CASSRQFPGYTF. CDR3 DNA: TGTGCCAGCAGCCGACAGTTTCCTGGCTACACCTTC.

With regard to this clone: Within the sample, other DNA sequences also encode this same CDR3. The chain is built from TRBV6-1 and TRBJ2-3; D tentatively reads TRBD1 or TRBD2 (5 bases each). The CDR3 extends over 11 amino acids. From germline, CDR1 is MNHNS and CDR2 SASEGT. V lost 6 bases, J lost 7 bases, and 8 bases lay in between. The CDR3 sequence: CASSEGYTQYF. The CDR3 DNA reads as TGTGCCAGCAGCGAGGGGTATACGCAGTATTTT.

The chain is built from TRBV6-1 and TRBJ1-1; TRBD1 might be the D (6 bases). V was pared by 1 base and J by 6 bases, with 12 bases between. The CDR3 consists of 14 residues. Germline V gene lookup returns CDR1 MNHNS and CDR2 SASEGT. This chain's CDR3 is CASSEDRVKAEAFF. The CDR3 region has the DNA TGTGCCAGCAGTGAAGACAGGGTAAAGGCTGAAGCTTTCTTT.

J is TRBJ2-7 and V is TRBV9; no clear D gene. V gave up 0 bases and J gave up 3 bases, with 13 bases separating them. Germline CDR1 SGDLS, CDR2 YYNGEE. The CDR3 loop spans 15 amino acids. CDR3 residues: CASSVGSESYYEQYF. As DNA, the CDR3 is TGTGCCAGCAGCGTAGGTTCAGAGTCCTACTACGAGCAGTACTTC.

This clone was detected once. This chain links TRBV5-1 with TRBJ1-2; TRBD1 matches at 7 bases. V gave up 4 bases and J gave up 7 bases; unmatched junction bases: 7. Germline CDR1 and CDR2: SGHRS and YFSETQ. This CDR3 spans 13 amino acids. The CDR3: CASSPDRESGYTF. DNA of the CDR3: TGCGCCAGCAGCCCCGACAGGGAGTCTGGCTACACCTTC.

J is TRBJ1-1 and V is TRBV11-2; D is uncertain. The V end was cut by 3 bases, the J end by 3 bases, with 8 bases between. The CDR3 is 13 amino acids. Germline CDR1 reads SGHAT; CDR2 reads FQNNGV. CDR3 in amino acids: CASSFPGHTEAFF. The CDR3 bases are TGTGCCAGCAGCTTTCCAGGTCACACTGAAGCTTTCTTT. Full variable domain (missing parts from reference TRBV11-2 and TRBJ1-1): EAGVAQSPRYKIIEKRQSVAFWCNPISGHATLYWYQQILGQGPKLLIQFQNNGVVDDSQLPKDRFSAERLKGVDSTLKIQPAKLEDSAVYLCASSFPGHTEAFFGQGTRLTVV.

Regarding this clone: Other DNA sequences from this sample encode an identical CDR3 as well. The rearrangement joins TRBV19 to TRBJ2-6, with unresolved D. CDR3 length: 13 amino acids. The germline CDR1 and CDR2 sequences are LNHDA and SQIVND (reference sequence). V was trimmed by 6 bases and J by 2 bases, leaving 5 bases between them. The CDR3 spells CASSSPGANVLTF. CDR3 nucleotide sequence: TGTGCCAGTAGCAGCCCTGGGGCCAACGTCCTGACTTTC.

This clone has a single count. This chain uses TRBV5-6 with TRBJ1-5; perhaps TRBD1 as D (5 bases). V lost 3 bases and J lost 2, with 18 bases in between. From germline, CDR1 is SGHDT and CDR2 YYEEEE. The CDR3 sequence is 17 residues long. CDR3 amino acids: CASSSLGERGGNQPQHF. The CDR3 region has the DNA TGTGCCAGCAGCTCCCTAGGGGAGAGGGGAGGCAATCAGCCCCAGCATTTT.

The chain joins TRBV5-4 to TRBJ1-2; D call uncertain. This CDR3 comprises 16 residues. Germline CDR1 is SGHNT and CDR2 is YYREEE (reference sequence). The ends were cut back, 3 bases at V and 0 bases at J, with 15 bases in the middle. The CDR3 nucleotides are TGTGCCAGCAGCTCCCGTTTGAGGGTCTCTAACTATGGCTACACCTTC. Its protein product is CASSSRLRVSNYGYTF.

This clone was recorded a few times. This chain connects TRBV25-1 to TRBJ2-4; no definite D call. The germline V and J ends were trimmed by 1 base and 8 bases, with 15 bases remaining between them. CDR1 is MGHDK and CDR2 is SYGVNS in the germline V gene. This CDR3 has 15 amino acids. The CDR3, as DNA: TGTGCCAGCAGTGAATTAGGGCCACCCCACCACATTCAGTACTTC. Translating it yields CASSELGPPHHIQYF.

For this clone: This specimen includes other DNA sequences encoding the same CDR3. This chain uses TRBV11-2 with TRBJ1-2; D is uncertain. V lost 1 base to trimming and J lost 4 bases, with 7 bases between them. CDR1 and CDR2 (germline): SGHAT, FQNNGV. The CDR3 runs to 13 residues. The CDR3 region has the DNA TGTGCCAGCAGCTTAGGGGTATCCTATGGCTACACCTTC. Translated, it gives CASSLGVSYGYTF.

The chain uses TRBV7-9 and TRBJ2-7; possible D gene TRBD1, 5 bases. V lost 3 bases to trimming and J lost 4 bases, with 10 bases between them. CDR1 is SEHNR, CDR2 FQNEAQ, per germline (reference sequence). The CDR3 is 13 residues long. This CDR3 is CASSLAREYEQYF. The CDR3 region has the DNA TGTGCCAGCAGCTTGGCCAGGGAATACGAGCAGTACTTC.

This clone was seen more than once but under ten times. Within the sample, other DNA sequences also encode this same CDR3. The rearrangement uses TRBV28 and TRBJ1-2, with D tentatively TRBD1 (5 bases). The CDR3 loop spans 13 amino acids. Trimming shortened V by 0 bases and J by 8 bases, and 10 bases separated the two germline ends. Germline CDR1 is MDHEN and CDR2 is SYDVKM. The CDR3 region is CASSLWGRGGYTF. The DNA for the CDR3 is TGTGCCAGCAGTTTATGGGGGCGAGGGGGCTACACCTTC.

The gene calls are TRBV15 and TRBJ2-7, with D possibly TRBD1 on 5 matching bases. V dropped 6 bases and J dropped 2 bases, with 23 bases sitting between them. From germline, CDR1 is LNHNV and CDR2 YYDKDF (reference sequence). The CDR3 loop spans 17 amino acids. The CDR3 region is CATRQLGPRTDPYEQYF. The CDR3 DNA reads TGTGCCACCAGGCAATTGGGGCCGCGGACCGATCCCTACGAGCAGTACTTC.

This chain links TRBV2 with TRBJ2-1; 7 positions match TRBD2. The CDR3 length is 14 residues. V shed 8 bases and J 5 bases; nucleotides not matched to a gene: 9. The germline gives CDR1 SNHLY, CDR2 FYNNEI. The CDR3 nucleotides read TGTGCCAGCTCGCGGCTAGCGGTCGACAATGAGCAGTTCTTC. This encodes CASSRLAVDNEQFF.

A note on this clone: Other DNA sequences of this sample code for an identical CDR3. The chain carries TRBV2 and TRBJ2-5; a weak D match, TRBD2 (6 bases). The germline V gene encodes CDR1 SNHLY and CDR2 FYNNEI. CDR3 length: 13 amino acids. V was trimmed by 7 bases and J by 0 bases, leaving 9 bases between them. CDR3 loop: CASIREDQETQYF. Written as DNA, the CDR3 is TGTGCCAGCATAAGGGAGGACCAAGAGACCCAGTACTTC. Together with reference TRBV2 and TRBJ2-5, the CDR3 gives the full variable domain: EPEVTQTPSHQVTQMGQEVILRCVPISNHLYFYWYRQILGQKVEFLVSFYNNEISEKSEIFDDQFSVERPDGSNFTLKIRSTKLEDSAMYFCASIREDQETQYFGPGTRLLVL.

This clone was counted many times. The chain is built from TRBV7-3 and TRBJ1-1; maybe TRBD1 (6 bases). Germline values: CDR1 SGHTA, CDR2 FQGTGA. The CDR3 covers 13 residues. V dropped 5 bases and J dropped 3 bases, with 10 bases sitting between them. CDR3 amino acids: CASSTGSDTEAFF. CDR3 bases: TGTGCCAGCAGCACAGGGTCGGACACTGAAGCTTTCTTT.

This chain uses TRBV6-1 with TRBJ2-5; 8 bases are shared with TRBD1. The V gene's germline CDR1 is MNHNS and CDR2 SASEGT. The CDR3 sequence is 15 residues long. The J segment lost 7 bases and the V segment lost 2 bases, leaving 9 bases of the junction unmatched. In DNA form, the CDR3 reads TGTGCCAGCAGTGAACTGACAGGGGAGAAGGGGACCCAGTACTTC. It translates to CASSELTGEKGTQYF.

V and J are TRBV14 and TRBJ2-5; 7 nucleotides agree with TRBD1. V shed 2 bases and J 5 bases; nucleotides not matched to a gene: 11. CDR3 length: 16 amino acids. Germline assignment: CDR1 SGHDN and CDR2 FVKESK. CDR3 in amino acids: CASSQSPGTARETQYF. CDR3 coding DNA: TGTGCCAGCAGCCAAAGCCCCGGGACAGCGAGGGAGACCCAGTACTTC. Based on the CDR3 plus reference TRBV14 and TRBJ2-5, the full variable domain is EAGVTQFPSHSVIEKGQTVTLRCDPISGHDNLYWYRRVMGKEIKFLLHFVKESKQDESGMPNNRFLAERTGGTYSTLKVQPAELEDSGVYFCASSQSPGTARETQYFGPGTRLLVL.